This T cell receptor beta chain was found in a study of blood T cell repertoires in COVID-19. As for the study in general: From the United States, Italy and Spain came samples of acute and convalescent COVID-19. From T cells, B-cell-depleted T cells, or PBMCs came the material, which was cDNA or gDNA.

In the original processing: Reference gene primer amplification gave estimated nucleated cell counts. The data were produced by immunoSEQ multiplex PCR, yet TCRdb's version contains in-frame clones alone and is incomplete. V and J calls and clone size are those listed in that table; D and trimming were worked out from the DNA. The sample lists 100,000 to 150,000 clones, about 81% occurring once. The CDR3 runs 13 residues. V was cut by 7 bases and J by 3 bases, with 11 bases left in between. Germline CDR1 MNHEY, CDR2 SMNVEV (reference sequence). Sample: peripheral blood. This chain joins TRBV27 and TRBJ2-3, with D possibly TRBD1 on 6 matching bases. The clonotype comes from a woman aged 45-59 years with acute or convalescent COVID-19. The DNA of the CDR3 is TGTGCCAGCACCCTACAGGGAACAGATACGCAGTATTTT. This sequence encodes CASTLQGTDTQYF.